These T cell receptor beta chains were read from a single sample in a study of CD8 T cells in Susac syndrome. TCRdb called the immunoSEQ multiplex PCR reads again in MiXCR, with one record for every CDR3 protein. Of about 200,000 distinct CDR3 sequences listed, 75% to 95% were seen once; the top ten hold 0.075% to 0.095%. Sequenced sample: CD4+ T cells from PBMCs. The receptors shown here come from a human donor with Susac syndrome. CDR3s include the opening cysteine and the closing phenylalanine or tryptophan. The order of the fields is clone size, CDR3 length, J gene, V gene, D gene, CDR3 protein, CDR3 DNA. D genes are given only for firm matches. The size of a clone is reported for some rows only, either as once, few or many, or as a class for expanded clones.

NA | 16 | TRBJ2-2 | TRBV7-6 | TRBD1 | CASTSPPRDRTGELFF | TGTGCCAGCACCTCCCCTCCGAGGGACAGAACCGGGGAGCTGTTTTTT
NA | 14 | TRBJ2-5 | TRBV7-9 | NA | CASSRTVEGETQYF | TGTGCCAGCAGCCGGACTGTCGAAGGGGAGACCCAGTACTTC
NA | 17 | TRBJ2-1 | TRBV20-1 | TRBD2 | CSARVSTSGESYNEQFF | TGCAGTGCTAGAGTCAGTACTAGCGGGGAATCCTACAATGAGCAGTTCTTC
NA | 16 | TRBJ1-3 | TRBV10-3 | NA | CAISELGVSWGNTIYF | TGTGCCATCAGTGAGCTGGGGGTTTCGTGGGGAAACACCATATATTTT
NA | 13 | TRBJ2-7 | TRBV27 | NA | CASSSLRQAEQYF | TGTGCCAGCAGTTCCCTCCGACAGGCAGAGCAGTACTTC
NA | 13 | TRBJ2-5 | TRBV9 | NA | CASSPRPRETQYF | TGTGCCAGCAGCCCCAGACCGCGGGAGACCCAGTACTTC
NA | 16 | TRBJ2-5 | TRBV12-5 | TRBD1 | CASGLGARDSQETQYF | TGTGCTAGTGGTTTGGGGGCTCGGGACAGCCAAGAGACCCAGTACTTC
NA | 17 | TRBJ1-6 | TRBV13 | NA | CASSLGLRGRVGSPLHF | TGTGCCAGCAGCTTAGGCCTACGGGGCAGGGTGGGTTCACCCCTCCACTTT
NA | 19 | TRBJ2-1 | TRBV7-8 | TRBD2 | CASSSTGGIAGVTYNEQFF | TGTGCCAGCAGCTCGACCGGGGGAATAGCGGGGGTGACCTACAATGAGCAGTTCTTC
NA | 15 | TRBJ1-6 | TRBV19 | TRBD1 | CASSILGQGISPLHF | TGTGCCAGTAGTATATTAGGACAGGGAATTTCACCCCTCCACTTT
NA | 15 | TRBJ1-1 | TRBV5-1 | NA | CASSLQGLGNTEAFF | TGCGCCAGCAGTCTCCAGGGGCTGGGGAACACTGAAGCTTTCTTT
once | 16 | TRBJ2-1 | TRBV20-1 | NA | CSARDLHIALGNEQFF | TGCAGTGCTAGAGATTTACACATAGCTCTCGGCAATGAGCAGTTCTTC
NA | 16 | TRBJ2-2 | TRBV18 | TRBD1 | CASSPGQGGVAGELFF | TGTGCCAGCTCACCAGGACAGGGAGGAGTTGCCGGGGAGCTGTTTTTT
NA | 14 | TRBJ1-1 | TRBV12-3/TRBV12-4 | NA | CASSSGDSGTEAFF | TGTGCCAGCAGTTCAGGGGATTCGGGCACTGAAGCTTTCTTT
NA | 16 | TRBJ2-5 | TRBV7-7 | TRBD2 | CASSFGLAGGPETQYF | TGTGCTAGCAGCTTCGGACTAGCGGGAGGGCCAGAGACCCAGTACTTC
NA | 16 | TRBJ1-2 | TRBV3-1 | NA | CASSQAAWGFNYGYTF | TGTGCCAGCAGCCAAGCAGCTTGGGGCTTTAACTATGGCTACACCTTC
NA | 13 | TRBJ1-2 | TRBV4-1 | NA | CASSQDGGYGYTF | TGCGCCAGCAGCCAAGATGGAGGGTATGGCTACACCTTC
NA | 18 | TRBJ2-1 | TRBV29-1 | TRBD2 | CSVEGGLAGASSYNEQFF | TGCAGCGTTGAAGGGGGACTAGCGGGGGCCAGCTCCTACAATGAGCAGTTCTTC
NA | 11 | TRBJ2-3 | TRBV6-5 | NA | CACGSTDTQYF | TGTGCCTGCGGAAGCACAGATACGCAGTATTTT
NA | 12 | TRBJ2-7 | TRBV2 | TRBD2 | CASRGTRGEQYF | TGTGCCAGCAGGGGGACTAGGGGCGAGCAGTACTTC
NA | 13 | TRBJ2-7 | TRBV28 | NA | CASRPVQLYEQYF | TGTGCCAGCAGACCCGTCCAGCTGTACGAGCAGTACTTC
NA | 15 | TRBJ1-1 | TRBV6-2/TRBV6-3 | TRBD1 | CASRPGQGSDTEAFF | TGTGCCAGCAGACCCGGACAGGGGAGTGACACTGAAGCTTTCTTT
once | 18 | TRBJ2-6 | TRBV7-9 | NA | CASSPSRAYYSGANVLTF | TGTGCCAGCAGCCCGAGCAGGGCCTATTACTCTGGGGCCAACGTCCTGACTTTC
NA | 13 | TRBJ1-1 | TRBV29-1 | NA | CSVEAGMNTEAFF | TGCAGCGTTGAAGCGGGGATGAACACTGAAGCTTTCTTT
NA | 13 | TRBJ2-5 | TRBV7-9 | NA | CASSISGEETQYF | TGTGCCAGCAGCATAAGCGGCGAAGAGACCCAGTACTTC
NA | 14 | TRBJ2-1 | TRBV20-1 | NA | CSARVNRAYNEQFF | TGCAGTGCTAGAGTTAATAGGGCGTACAATGAGCAGTTCTTC
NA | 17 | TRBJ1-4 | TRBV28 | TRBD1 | CASSLGLRQGSKEKLFF | TGTGCCAGCAGTTTGGGGCTGCGACAGGGGTCGAAGGAAAAACTGTTTTTT
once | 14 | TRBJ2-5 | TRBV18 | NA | CASSPPSQGETQYF | TGTGCCAGCTCACCACCTAGCCAGGGAGAGACCCAGTACTTC
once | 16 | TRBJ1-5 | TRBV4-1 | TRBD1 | CASSHPGGSGNQPQHF | TGCGCCAGCAGCCATCCAGGGGGTAGTGGCAATCAGCCCCAGCATTTT
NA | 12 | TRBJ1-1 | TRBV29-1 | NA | CSGRDTSLEAFF | TGCAGCGGCCGGGACACCTCTCTCGAAGCTTTCTTT
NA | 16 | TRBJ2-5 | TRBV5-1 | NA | CASSLGQVGGQETQYF | TGCGCCAGCAGCCTCGGACAGGTGGGAGGTCAAGAGACCCAGTACTTC
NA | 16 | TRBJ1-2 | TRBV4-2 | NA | CASSQDRSGTNYGYTF | TGTGCCAGCAGCCAAGATCGTTCAGGGACTAACTATGGCTACACCTTC
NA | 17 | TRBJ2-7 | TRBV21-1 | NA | CASSKARGTDFCGEQYF | TGTGCCAGCAGCAAAGCTCGGGGGACAGATTTTTGTGGCGAGCAGTACTTC
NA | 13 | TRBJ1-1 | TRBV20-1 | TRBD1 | CSAESDRDTEAFF | TGCAGTGCTGAATCGGACAGGGACACTGAAGCTTTCTTT
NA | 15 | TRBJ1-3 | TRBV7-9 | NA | CASSLNGNPGNTIYF | TGTGCCAGCAGCTTGAATGGGAACCCTGGAAACACCATATATTTT
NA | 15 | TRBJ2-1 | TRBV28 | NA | CASSLYVAGYNEQFF | TGTGCCAGCAGTCTCTATGTGGCGGGGTACAATGAGCAGTTCTTC